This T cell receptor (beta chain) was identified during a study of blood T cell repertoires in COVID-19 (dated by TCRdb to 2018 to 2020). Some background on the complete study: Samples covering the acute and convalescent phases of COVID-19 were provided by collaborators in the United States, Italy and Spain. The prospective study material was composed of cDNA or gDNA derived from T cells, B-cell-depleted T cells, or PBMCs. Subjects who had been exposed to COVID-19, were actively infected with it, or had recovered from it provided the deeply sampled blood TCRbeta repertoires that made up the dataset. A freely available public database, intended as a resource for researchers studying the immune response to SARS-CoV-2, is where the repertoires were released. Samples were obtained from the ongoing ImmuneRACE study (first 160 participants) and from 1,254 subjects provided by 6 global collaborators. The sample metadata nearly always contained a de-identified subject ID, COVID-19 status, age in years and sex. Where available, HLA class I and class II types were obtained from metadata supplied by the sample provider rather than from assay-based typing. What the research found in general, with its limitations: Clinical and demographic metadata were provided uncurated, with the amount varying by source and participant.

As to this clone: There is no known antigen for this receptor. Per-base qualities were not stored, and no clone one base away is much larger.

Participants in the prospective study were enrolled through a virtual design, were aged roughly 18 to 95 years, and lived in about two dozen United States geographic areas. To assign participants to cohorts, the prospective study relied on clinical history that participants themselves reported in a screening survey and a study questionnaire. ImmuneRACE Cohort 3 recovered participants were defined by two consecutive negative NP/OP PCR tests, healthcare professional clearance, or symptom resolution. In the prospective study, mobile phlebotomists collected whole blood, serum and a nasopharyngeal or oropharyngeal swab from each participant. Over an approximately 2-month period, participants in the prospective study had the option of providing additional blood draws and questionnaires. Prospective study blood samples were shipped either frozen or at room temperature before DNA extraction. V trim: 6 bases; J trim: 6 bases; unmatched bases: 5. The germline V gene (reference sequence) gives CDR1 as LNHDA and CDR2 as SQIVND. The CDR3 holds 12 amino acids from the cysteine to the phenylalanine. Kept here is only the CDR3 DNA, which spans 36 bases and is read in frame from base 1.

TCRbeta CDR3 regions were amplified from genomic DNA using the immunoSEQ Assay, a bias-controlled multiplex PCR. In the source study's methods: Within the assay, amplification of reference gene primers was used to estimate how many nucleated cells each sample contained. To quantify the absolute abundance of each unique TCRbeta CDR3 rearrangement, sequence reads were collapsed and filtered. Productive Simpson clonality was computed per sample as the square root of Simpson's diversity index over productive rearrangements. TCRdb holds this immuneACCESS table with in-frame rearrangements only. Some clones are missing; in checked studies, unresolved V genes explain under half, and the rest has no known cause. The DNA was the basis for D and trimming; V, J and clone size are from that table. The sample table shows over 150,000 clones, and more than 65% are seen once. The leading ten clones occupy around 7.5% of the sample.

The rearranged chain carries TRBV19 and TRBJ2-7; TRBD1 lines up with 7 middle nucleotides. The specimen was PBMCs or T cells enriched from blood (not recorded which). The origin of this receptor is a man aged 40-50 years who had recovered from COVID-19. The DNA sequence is TGTGCCAGTAGCCTGAGACAGGGCGAGCAGTACTTC. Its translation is CASSLRQGEQYF.